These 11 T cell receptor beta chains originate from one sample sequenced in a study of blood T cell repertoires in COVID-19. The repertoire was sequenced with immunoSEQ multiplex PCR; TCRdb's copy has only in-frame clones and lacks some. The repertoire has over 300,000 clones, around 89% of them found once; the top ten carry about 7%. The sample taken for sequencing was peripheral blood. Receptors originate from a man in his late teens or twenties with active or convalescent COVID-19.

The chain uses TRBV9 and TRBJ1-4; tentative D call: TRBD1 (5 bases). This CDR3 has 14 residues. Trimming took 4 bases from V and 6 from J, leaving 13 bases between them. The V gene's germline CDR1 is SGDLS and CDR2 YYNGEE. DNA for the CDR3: TGTGCCAGCAGCTCTCAACGGGGGGATGAAAAACTGTTTTTT. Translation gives CASSSQRGDEKLFF. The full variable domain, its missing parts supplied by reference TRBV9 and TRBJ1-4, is DSGVTQTPKHLITATGQRVTLRCSPRSGDLSVYWYQQSLDQGLQFLIQYYNGEERAKGNILERFSAQQFPDLHSELNLSSLELGDSALYFCASSSQRGDEKLFFGSGTQLSVL.

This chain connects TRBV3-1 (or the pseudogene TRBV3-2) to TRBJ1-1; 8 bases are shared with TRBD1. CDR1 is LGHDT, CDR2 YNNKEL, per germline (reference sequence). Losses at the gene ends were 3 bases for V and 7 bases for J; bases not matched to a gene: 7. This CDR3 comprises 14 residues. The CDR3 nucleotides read TGTGCCAGCAGCCAGCCGGGACAGGCGGTTGAAGCTTTCTTT. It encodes CASSQPGQAVEAFF.

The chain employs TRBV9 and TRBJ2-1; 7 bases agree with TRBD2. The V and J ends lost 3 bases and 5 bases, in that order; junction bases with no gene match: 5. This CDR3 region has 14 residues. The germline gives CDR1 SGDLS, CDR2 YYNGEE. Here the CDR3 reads CASSGRETHNEQFF. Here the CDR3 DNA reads TGTGCCAGCAGCGGGCGGGAGACCCACAATGAGCAGTTCTTC. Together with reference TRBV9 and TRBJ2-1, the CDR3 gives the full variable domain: DSGVTQTPKHLITATGQRVTLRCSPRSGDLSVYWYQQSLDQGLQFLIQYYNGEERAKGNILERFSAQQFPDLHSELNLSSLELGDSALYFCASSGRETHNEQFFGPGTRLTVL.

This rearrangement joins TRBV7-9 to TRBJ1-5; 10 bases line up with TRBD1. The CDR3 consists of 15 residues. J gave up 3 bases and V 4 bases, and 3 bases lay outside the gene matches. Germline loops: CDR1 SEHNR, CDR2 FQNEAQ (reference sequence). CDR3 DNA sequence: TGTGCCAGCAGCTGGGACAGGGGCCCCAATCAGCCCCAGCATTTT. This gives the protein CASSWDRGPNQPQHF.

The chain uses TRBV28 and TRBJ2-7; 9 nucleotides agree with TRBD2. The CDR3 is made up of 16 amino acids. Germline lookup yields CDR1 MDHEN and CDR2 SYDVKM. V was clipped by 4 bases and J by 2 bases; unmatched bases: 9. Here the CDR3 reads CASSSLERGDAYEQYF. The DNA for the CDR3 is TGTGCCAGCAGTTCCCTTGAGCGGGGGGACGCCTACGAGCAGTACTTC. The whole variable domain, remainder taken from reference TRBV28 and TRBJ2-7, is DVKVTQSSRYLVKRTGEKVFLECVQDMDHENMFWYRQDPGLGLRLIYFSYDVKMKEKGDIPEGYSVSREKKERFSLILESASTNQTSMYLCASSSLERGDAYEQYFGPGTRLTVT.

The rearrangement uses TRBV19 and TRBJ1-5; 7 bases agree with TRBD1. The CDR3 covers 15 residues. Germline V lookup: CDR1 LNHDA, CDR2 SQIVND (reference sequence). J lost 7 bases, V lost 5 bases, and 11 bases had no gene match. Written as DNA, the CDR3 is TGTGCCAGTAGTTGGGACAGTTGGTCGGTGCAGCCCCAGCATTTT. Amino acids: CASSWDSWSVQPQHF.

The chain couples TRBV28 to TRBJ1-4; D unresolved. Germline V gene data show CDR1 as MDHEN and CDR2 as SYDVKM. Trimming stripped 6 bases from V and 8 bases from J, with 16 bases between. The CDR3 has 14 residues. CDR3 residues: CASRKTDVGEKLFF. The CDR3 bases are TGTGCCAGCAGGAAGACTGACGTTGGCGAAAAACTGTTTTTT.

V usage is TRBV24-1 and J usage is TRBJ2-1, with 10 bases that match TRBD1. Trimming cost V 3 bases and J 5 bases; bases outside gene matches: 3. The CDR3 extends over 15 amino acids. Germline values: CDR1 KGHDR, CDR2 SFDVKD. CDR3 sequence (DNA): TGTGCCACCAGTGATCCGGGACAGGGGAACAATGAGCAGTTCTTC. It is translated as CATSDPGQGNNEQFF.

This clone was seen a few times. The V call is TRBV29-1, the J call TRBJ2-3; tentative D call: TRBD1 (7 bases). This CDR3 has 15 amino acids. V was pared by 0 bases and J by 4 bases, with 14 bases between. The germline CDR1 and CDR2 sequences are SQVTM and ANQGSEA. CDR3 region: CSVEDRRGPPDTQYF. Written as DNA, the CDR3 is TGCAGCGTTGAAGATCGGAGGGGGCCCCCAGATACGCAGTATTTT.

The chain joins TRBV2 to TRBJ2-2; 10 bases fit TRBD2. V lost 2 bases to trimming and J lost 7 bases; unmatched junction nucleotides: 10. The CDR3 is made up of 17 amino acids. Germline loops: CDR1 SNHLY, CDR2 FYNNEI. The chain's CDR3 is CASSERASGRSGGELFF. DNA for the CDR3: TGTGCCAGCAGTGAAAGGGCTAGCGGGAGATCGGGCGGGGAGCTGTTTTTT.

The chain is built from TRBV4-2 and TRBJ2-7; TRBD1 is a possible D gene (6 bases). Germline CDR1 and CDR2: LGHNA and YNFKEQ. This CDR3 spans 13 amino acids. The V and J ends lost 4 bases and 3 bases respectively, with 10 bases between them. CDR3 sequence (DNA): TGTGCCAGCAGCCCCAGCAGGGGCTACGAGCAGTACTTC. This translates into CASSPSRGYEQYF.